These T cell receptor beta chains were read from a single sample in a study of blood T cell repertoires in COVID-19. Libraries were prepared by immunoSEQ multiplex PCR; TCRdb keeps only in-frame clonotypes and omits some of them. The sample comprises around 470,000 clones, 89% of which are singletons, and 0.9% rests with the top ten. Sequencing input: peripheral blood. The receptors originated from a young man with COVID-19, enrolled during active disease. Both conserved end residues are part of each CDR3. D genes are given only for firm matches. The size of a clone is reported for some rows only, either as once, few or many, or as a class for expanded clones.

TRBV13,TRBJ2-7,-,TRBD2,TGTGCCAGCAGCTGGAGCGGGGGGGCCCCCTACGAGCAGTACTTC,CASSWSGGAPYEQYF
TRBV5-1,TRBJ2-7,-,-,TGCGCCAGCAGCTTGGACAGGGCGACCACCTACGAGCAGTACTTC,CASSLDRATTYEQYF
TRBV7-8,TRBJ2-4,-,TRBD1,TGTGCCAGCTCAGAGACAGGGGGAGACATTCAGTACTTC,CASSETGGDIQYF
TRBV18,TRBJ2-1,-,-,TGTGCCAGCTCACCACCGACGGACATGAAGCAGTTCTTC,CASSPPTDMKQFF
TRBV30,TRBJ2-3,-,TRBD2,TGTGCCTGGGGGGGACTAGCGGGGATAACAGATACGCAGTATTTT,CAWGGLAGITDTQYF
TRBV2,TRBJ2-5,-,-,TGTGCCAGCAGTTCCCGACTAGGAGTGGAGACCCAGTACTTC,CASSSRLGVETQYF
TRBV2,TRBJ2-1,-,-,TGTGCCAGCAAAGAGGAGTACGGGAGCTCCTACAATGAGCAGTTCTTC,CASKEEYGSSYNEQFF
TRBV18,TRBJ2-1,-,-,TGTGCCAGCTCACCCGTTACAGGCAATGAGCAGTTCTTC,CASSPVTGNEQFF
TRBV23-1,TRBJ2-1,-,TRBD2,TGCGCCAGCAGTCAAATATTCTCGGGACTAGCGGGATTTCGTGAGCAGTTCTTC,CASSQIFSGLAGFREQFF
TRBV7-2,TRBJ1-2,-,-,TGTGCCAGCAGCTTAGGGAGGCCCTATGGCTACACCTTC,CASSLGRPYGYTF
TRBV29-1,TRBJ2-3,-,-,TGCAGCGTTGAAGATCCTGCCACTCCAGATACGCAGTATTTT,CSVEDPATPDTQYF
TRBV5-1,TRBJ2-7,-,TRBD2,TGCGCCAGCAGCTTGGACGGGAGGGAAAGGGGGCAGTACTTC,CASSLDGRERGQYF
TRBV14,TRBJ2-2,-,TRBD1,TGTGCCAGCAGCCCCTGGACAGGGATGAACACCGGGGAGCTGTTTTTT,CASSPWTGMNTGELFF
TRBV4-2,TRBJ1-1,-,-,TGTGCCAGCAGCCAAGATGTGGGGGGAACTGAAGCTTTCTTT,CASSQDVGGTEAFF
TRBV5-1,TRBJ2-3,-,-,TGCGCCAGCAGCTTGCAGGACTCGGCAGATACGCAGTATTTT,CASSLQDSADTQYF
TRBV2,TRBJ2-3,-,TRBD1,TGTGCAAGCACAGGGGATGGGACGAACACAGATACGCAGTATTTT,CASTGDGTNTDTQYF
TRBV6-1,TRBJ2-3,-,-,TGTGCCAGCAGTGAAGGAGGGGGTTTGAGAACAGATACGCAGTATTTT,CASSEGGGLRTDTQYF
TRBV19,TRBJ2-7,-,-,TGTGCCAGTAGTGTCAGGCTTTCCTACGAGCAGTACTTC,CASSVRLSYEQYF
TRBV7-2,TRBJ2-3,-,TRBD2,TGTGCCAGCAGTATAGCGGGGGGAAACACAGATACGCAGTATTTT,CASSIAGGNTDTQYF
TRBV19,TRBJ2-3,once,TRBD2,TGTGCCAGTAGTATTGTGACTAGCGGGAGGGAAAGCACAGATACGCAGTATTTT,CASSIVTSGRESTDTQYF
TRBV5-1,TRBJ2-3,-,-,TGCGCCAGCAGCTTGATGCCCCGACAGCCTGGGGTCACAGATACGCAGTATTTT,CASSLMPRQPGVTDTQYF
TRBV18,TRBJ2-1,-,TRBD2,TGTGCCAGCTCACCACCAACTAGCGGCTACAATGAGCAGTTCTTC,CASSPPTSGYNEQFF
TRBV20-1,TRBJ1-2,-,-,TGCAGTGCTAGAGATCCGAGGGGCTACACCTTC,CSARDPRGYTF
TRBV6-6,TRBJ2-5,-,-,TGTGCCAGCAGTTACCCGGACGAAGGGGGGACCCAGTACTTC,CASSYPDEGGTQYF
TRBV19,TRBJ1-1,-,-,TGTGCCAGTAGTTTACAGGGAGGGGCCAGCACTGAAGCTTTCTTT,CASSLQGGASTEAFF
TRBV6-5,TRBJ2-1,-,TRBD2,TGTGCCAGCAGTTACTCACGTCGGGGGGGTAGTGAGCAGTTCTTC,CASSYSRRGGSEQFF
TRBV5-1,TRBJ1-2,once,TRBD1,TGCGCCAGCAGCACCGGGACAGGGGGTGGCTACACCTTC,CASSTGTGGGYTF
TRBV28,TRBJ2-7,-,-,TGTGCCAGCAGTCTACTCTACGAGCAGTACTTC,CASSLLYEQYF
TRBV12-3/TRBV12-4,TRBJ2-1,-,TRBD2,TGTGCCAGCAGAGGGACTAGCGAGTATGAGCAGTTCTTC,CASRGTSEYEQFF
TRBV5-6,TRBJ2-5,-,-,TGTGCCAGCAGCTTACGGGAGACCCAGTACTTC,CASSLRETQYF
TRBV12-3/TRBV12-4,TRBJ2-7,-,TRBD2,TGTGCCAGTAGATTGGGGGGGGTTGTCGAGCAGTACTTC,CASRLGGVVEQYF
TRBV13,TRBJ1-6,-,-,TGTGCCAGCAGCTTAGGAGAGCCCCTCCACTTT,CASSLGEPLHF
TRBV6-5,TRBJ2-7,-,-,TGTGCCAGCAGTCTGTCGGGTAGTTCGTACGAGCAGTACTTC,CASSLSGSSYEQYF
TRBV30,TRBJ2-3,-,TRBD2,TGTGCCTGGAGTGGCGGGAGTCGGTCAGATACGCAGTATTTT,CAWSGGSRSDTQYF
TRBV13,TRBJ2-7,few,-,TGTGCCAGCAGCTCAGGATCGGGCGAGCAGTACTTC,CASSSGSGEQYF